The rows below give T cell receptor beta chains drawn from one sample of a study of blood T cell repertoires in COVID-19. The method was immunoSEQ multiplex PCR; TCRdb's version includes in-frame clones alone and lacks a portion of them. This sample has about 210,000 clones, with around 80% found just once. Sequencing was carried out using peripheral blood. These receptors were collected from a woman in her 70s with acute or convalescent COVID-19. Each CDR3 is given without its conserved first and last residue.

v_call: TRBV24-1
cdr3_aa: ATSDSGQGAGELF

v_call: TRBV30
cdr3_aa: AWDRGKKAEAF

v_call: TRBV20-1
cdr3_aa: SASQDPTGGEQF

v_call: TRBV11-3
cdr3_aa: ASSSAGGGTGNTQY

v_call: TRBV11-2
cdr3_aa: ASSQNTGELF

v_call: TRBV7-2
cdr3_aa: ASSLARGASTDTQY

v_call: TRBV9
cdr3_aa: ASSVGAGGTNEQF

v_call: TRBV15
cdr3_aa: ATSGPGEGGEQF

v_call: TRBV24-1
cdr3_aa: ATSDLTSGRQY

v_call: TRBV5-1
cdr3_aa: ASSLVSGVVTEAF

v_call: TRBV3-1/TRBV3-2
cdr3_aa: ASRARDSGTEKLF

v_call: TRBV1
cdr3_aa: TSSHGGTSTDTQY

v_call: TRBV3-1/TRBV3-2
cdr3_aa: ASSLLASGANVLT

v_call: TRBV24-1
cdr3_aa: ATSDSRDRGRIGEKLF

v_call: TRBV5-4
cdr3_aa: ASSLRGSISGANVLT

v_call: TRBV6-5
cdr3_aa: ASSSRGRGMGNEQF

v_call: TRBV6-1
cdr3_aa: ASSGQGTLGGSPLH

v_call: TRBV19
cdr3_aa: ASSPTGLGRGYGYT

v_call: TRBV9
cdr3_aa: ASSAQETTDTQY

v_call: TRBV7-2
cdr3_aa: ASSTGQWQETQY

v_call: TRBV19
cdr3_aa: ASSAHIQETQY

v_call: TRBV6-5
cdr3_aa: ASSSGGKTQY

v_call: TRBV2
cdr3_aa: ASSDDLAGGPNEQF

v_call: TRBV6-5
cdr3_aa: ASSWTGEPYNSPLH

v_call: TRBV3-1/TRBV3-2
cdr3_aa: ASSQAGGAF

v_call: TRBV7-8
cdr3_aa: ASSRGTSGGDTQY

v_call: TRBV5-1
cdr3_aa: ASSPFTGTGSTGELF

v_call: TRBV7-2
cdr3_aa: ASSLYIGELF

v_call: TRBV19
cdr3_aa: ASSMEGLDEQF

v_call: TRBV15
cdr3_aa: ATRTYDRSKNTGELF

v_call: TRBV25-1
cdr3_aa: ASALPGDTEAF

v_call: TRBV3-1/TRBV3-2
cdr3_aa: ASSQAGGARETQY

v_call: TRBV10-3
cdr3_aa: AISDLGAVTEAF

v_call: TRBV6-1
cdr3_aa: ASSEAGPVR